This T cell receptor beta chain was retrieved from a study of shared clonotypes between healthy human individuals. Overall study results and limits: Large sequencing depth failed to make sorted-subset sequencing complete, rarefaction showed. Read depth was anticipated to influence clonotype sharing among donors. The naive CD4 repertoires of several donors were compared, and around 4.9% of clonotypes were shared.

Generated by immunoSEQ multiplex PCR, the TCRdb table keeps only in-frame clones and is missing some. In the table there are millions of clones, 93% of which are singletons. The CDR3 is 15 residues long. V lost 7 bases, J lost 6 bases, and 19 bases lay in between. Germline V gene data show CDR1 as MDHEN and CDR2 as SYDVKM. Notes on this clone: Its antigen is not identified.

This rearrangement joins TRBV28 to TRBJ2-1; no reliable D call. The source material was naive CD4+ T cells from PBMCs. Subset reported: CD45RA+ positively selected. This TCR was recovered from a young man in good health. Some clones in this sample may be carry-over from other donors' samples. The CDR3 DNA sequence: TGTGCCAGCACCAAACCCCCCCCCAGAAGCAATGAGCAGTTCTTC. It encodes CASTKPPPRSNEQFF.